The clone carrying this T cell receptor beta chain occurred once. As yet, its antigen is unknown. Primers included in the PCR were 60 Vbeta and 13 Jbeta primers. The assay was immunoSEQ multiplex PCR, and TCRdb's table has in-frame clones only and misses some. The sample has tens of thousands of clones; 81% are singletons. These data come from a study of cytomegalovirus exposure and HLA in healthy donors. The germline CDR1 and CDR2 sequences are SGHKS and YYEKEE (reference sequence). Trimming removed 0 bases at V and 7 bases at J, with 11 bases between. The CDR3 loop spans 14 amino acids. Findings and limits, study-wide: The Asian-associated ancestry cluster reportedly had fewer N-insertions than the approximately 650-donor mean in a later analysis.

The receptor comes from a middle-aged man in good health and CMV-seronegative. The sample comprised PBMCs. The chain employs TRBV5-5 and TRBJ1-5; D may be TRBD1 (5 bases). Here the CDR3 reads CASSLVQGGQPQHF. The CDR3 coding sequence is TGTGCCAGCAGCTTGGTCCAGGGAGGACAGCCCCAGCATTTT.